This TCR beta chain was profiled in a study of CD8 T cells in Susac syndrome. In germline, CDR1 is SNHLY, CDR2 FYNNEI. This CDR3 has 14 residues. V gave up 4 bases and J gave up 5 bases; unmatched junction bases: 7. cDNA came from around 0.5 to 1 ug RNA primed by random hexamers. immunoSEQ multiplex PCR amplified TCR beta CDR3 across 54 Vbeta, 13 Jbeta. In TCRdb, the immunoSEQ multiplex PCR reads were re-called with MiXCR into one record per CDR3 protein. The profile shows over 120,000 distinct CDR3 sequences, less than 95% of them singletons. The sample comprised CD4+ T cells from PBMCs. The J gene is TRBJ2-7, the V gene TRBV2; TRBD2 matches 8 bases. The receptor comes from a human donor in good health. The CDR3, as DNA: TGTGCCAGCAGTGGCTTCGGGAGGGTCGACGAGCAGTACTTC. Translation gives CASSGFGRVDEQYF.